Detailed here is one TCR beta chain. Repertoires were generated with immunoSEQ multiplex PCR, while TCRdb's copy carries only in-frame clones and drops some. Of over 300,000 clones listed, about nine tenths are singletons. This sample is part of a study of shared clonotypes between healthy human individuals. Study background: Donor composition was two women and three men, aged 18 to 49.

The CDR3 is 17 residues long. V gave up 3 bases and J gave up 5 bases; unmatched junction bases: 12. CDR1 MGHRA and CDR2 YSYEKL come from the germline V gene. The clonotype comes from a man between 18 and 35 years old in good health. Source material: memory CD8+ T cells sorted from blood. Subset specified: CD45RO+ cells pooled with CCR7-negative TemRA cells. J is TRBJ2-5 and V is TRBV4-1; 10 bases line up with TRBD2. Written as DNA, the CDR3 is TGCGCCAGCAGCCAGTTCGGGGCTAGCGGGAGTCAGGAGACCCAGTACTTC. Translation: CASSQFGASGSQETQYF.